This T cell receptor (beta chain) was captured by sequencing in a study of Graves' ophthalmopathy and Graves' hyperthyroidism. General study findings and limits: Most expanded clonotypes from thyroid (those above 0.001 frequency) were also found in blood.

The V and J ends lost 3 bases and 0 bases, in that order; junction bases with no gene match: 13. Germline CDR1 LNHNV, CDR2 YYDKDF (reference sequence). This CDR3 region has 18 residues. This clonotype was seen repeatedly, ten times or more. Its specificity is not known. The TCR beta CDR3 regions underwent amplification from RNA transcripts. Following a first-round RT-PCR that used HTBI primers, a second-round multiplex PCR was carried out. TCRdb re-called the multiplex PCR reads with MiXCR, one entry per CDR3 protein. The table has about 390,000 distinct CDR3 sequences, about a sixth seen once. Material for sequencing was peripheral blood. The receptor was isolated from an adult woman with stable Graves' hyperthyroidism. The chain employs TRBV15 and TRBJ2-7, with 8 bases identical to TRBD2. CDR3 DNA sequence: TGTGCCACCAGCAGTGGAGACCGGACTAGCCGGTACTCCTACGAGCAGTACTTC. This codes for CATSSGDRTSRYSYEQYF.